The clone carrying this TCR beta chain showed up just a few times. Its target is not known. This record belongs to a study of blood T cells in healthy people across ages. Findings and limits, study-wide: With naive T cell percentage, TCR beta diversity showed a strong correlation. Roughly linear declines in TCR beta diversity per million T cells occurred with age.

Combining a sample-barcoded 5' primer with a J-beta primer mix, a second PCR ran for roughly 7 to 11 cycles. Every sample returned 2.5 million or more CDR3-containing paired-end reads. One entry per CDR3 protein results from TCRdb running MiXCR on the 5' RACE reads. The sample has over 950,000 distinct CDR3 sequences, roughly two fifths seen once; the top ten hold 13%. In germline, CDR1 is SGHDT, CDR2 YYEEEE. V was pared by 8 bases and J by 7 bases, with 10 bases between. This CDR3 has 12 amino acids. The source is a man aged 18 to 35 in good health. This chain links TRBV5-6 with TRBJ1-6; unclear D gene. The material sequenced was blood. Here the CDR3 DNA reads TGTGCCAGTGCGCCGGGGAATTCACCCCTCCACTTT. It encodes CASAPGNSPLHF. Full variable domain (outside the CDR3, taken from reference TRBV5-6 and TRBJ1-6): DAGVTQSPTHLIKTRGQQVTLRCSPKSGHDTVSWYQQALGQGPQFIFQYYEEEERQRGNFPDRFSGHQFPNYSSELNVNALLLGDSALYLCASAPGNSPLHFGNGTRLTVT.